The clone carrying this TCR beta chain was seen many times. Its antigen is not identified. CDR1 is SGHTA and CDR2 is FQGNSA in the germline V gene. The CDR3 covers 14 residues. Deletions cut 5 bases from V and 5 bases from J, with 15 bases between. TCRdb re-called the reads with MiXCR, one entry per CDR3 protein. Of roughly 45,000 distinct CDR3 sequences listed, 20% were seen once; the top ten hold less than 20%. The source of the sample is a study of T cell repertoires in cytomegalovirus infection. Study background: Carrying CMV and the relevant HLA type showed in public TCR beta signatures.

Findings and limits, study-wide: HLA-C-restricted TCR beta clonotypes specific for CMV led the ex vivo response.

V is TRBV7-2 and J is TRBJ2-5; no reliable D call. The sequence was obtained from a human donor in good health (CMV status not recorded). Some clones in this sample may be carry-over from other donors' samples. Sequenced material: PBMCs, sequenced either directly or after in vitro stimulation (not recorded which). CDR3 in DNA: TGTGCCAGCAGCCCCTGGACGAATGCGGAGACCCAGTACTTC. This translates into CASSPWTNAETQYF.